Below, 2 T cell receptor beta chains from the same sample are listed, as sequenced in a study of T cell responses to AZD1222 COVID-19 vaccine. Clones were read by immunoSEQ multiplex PCR, and TCRdb kept only the in-frame ones, dropping some. The sample records some 200,000 clones, around 90% being singletons. The sample in question was peripheral blood, obtained 28 days after the second AZD1222 dose. These receptors came from an adult who received the AZD1222 COVID-19 vaccine.

CDR3 sequence (DNA): TGTGCCAGCAGCTTAGTAGGACAAACGAACACTGAAGCTTTCTTT. Amino acid sequence: CASSLVGQTNTEAFF. The chain carries TRBV7-2 and TRBJ1-1; a possible D gene is TRBD1 (5 bases). The CDR3 totals 15 residues. Trimming removed 1 base at V and 1 base at J, with 10 bases between. CDR1 and CDR2 (germline): SGHTA, FQGNSA.

The chain joins TRBV5-1 to TRBJ2-5; the match to TRBD2 covers 10 bases. Germline V gene sequence: CDR1 SGHRS, CDR2 YFSETQ. This CDR3 is built from 15 residues. The trim removed 4 bases at V and 0 bases at J, leaving 3 bases unmatched. The CDR3 coding sequence is TGCGCCAGCAGCCAGCGGGAGGGAAACCAAGAGACCCAGTACTTC. The encoded protein is CASSQREGNQETQYF.